This T cell receptor beta chain was documented in a study of T cells in Graves' hyperthyroidism and ophthalmopathy. Turning to the study itself: Specimen type is peripheral blood, collected at initial diagnosis prior to any treatment. Study conclusions and caveats: Within blood appeared most thyroid clonotypes that had expanded above 0.001.

The V segment lost 2 bases and the J segment 5 bases; nucleotides outside the gene matches: 12. This CDR3 is built from 17 residues. Germline V gives CDR1 MNHEY, CDR2 SVGAGI. This clonotype was seen ten or more times. Its specificity is unknown. There were TCR beta CDR3 regions amplified from RNA transcripts. HTBI primers were employed in a first-round RT-PCR of the TCR CDR3. In TCRdb, the multiplex PCR reads were re-called with MiXCR into one record per CDR3 protein. Of around 520,000 distinct CDR3 sequences listed, around 15% were seen once; the top ten hold over 15%. The material sequenced was blood. The clonotype comes from a woman between 18 and 30 years old with Graves' hyperthyroidism. The rearrangement uses TRBV6-5 and TRBJ1-5; 7 positions agree with TRBD1. CDR3: CASSYRYDRAVDQPQHF. The CDR3 nucleotides are TGTGCCAGCAGTTACCGTTACGACAGGGCGGTTGATCAGCCCCAGCATTTT.